The sequence of this TCR beta chain was determined in a study of T cells after yellow fever vaccination. Study as a whole: With SMART-Seq v4 Ultra Low Input, the fractions containing low cell numbers were prepared.

This clonotype was found many times. TCRdb reprocessed the 5' RACE reads with MiXCR, giving one entry per CDR3 protein. The top ten clones hold roughly 0.5% of a sample with approximately 260,000 distinct CDR3 sequences, under 15% of them seen once. Germline loops: CDR1 SEHNR, CDR2 FQNEAQ (reference sequence). The CDR3 contains 14 residues. V trimming: 5 bases; J trimming: 2 bases; junction bases outside the gene matches: 3. Source: CD4+ T cells sorted from PBMCs, taken 45 days after the yellow fever booster vaccination. The clonotype comes from a man in his thirties or forties who received the YFV17D yellow fever vaccine. This rearrangement joins TRBV7-9 to TRBJ2-7, with TRBD2 matching over 10 bases. The CDR3 reads CASSRTSGTYEQYF. The CDR3 bases are TGTGCCAGCAGCCGGACTAGCGGAACCTACGAGCAGTACTTC.